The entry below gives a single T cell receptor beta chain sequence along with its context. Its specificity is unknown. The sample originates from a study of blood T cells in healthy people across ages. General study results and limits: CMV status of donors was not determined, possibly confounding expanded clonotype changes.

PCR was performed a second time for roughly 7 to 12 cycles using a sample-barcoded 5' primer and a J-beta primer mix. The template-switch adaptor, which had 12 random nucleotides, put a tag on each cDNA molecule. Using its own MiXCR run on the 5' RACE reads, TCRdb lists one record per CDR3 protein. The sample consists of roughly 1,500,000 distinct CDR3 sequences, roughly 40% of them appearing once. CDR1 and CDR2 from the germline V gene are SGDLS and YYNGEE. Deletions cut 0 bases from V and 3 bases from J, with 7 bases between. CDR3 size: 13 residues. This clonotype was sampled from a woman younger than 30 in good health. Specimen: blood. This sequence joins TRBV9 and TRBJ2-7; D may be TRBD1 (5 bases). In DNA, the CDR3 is TGTGCCAGCAGCGTAGGACAGTTCTACGAGCAGTACTTC. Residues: CASSVGQFYEQYF.